These 18 T cell receptor beta chains originate from one sample sequenced in a study of identical twins (dated by TCRdb to 2016 to 2017). Library preparation was by 5' RACE. Sequencing was carried out with an Illumina HiSeq 2000. TCRdb cleaned the public reads at Q25 with fastp, built clones with MiXCR and kept in-frame beta chains. For every CDR3 protein sequence, its rows merge into one entry that carries the most common genes and DNA. The sample table contains roughly 250,000 distinct CDR3 sequences; only one count was recorded for approximately 8% of them. The biggest ten clones account for 5% to 6% of the sample. In addition, the sample was reused for a study of yellow fever vaccine responses in identical twins.

Sequencing was done on a sample of CD8+ T cells sorted from blood. The source is a woman between 18 and 29 years old in good health.

This sequence joins TRBV7-9 and TRBJ1-4, with 9 positions matching TRBD1. The J segment lost 10 bases and the V segment lost 4 bases, leaving 4 bases of the junction unmatched. This CDR3 has 13 residues. The germline V gene encodes CDR1 SEHNR and CDR2 FQNEAQ (reference sequence). The CDR3 is CASSSGQGRKLFF. CDR3 sequence (DNA): TGTGCCAGCAGCTCCGGACAGGGGCGAAAACTGTTTTTT.

The sample holds a few counts of this clonotype. The chain carries TRBV29-1 and TRBJ2-3; D possibly matches TRBD1 or TRBD2 (5 bases each). Germline assignment: CDR1 SQVTM and CDR2 ANQGSEA. V lost 3 bases, J lost 0 bases, and 7 bases lay in between. The CDR3 is 13 amino acids. The CDR3 DNA reads as TGCAGCGTTGATGGGGGTAGCACAGATACGCAGTATTTT. Translating gives CSVDGGSTDTQYF.

This clonotype was counted at least ten times. This chain connects TRBV12-3 or TRBV12-4 to TRBJ1-6; 9 bases map to TRBD1. Unmatched junction bases numbered 1, after V lost 5 bases and J lost 5 bases. The CDR3 runs 14 residues. CDR3 sequence: CASSRTGDNSPLHF. The DNA of the CDR3 is TGTGCCAGCAGTCGGACAGGGGATAATTCACCCCTCCACTTT.

In this sample, this clonotype turned up many times. This chain connects TRBV6-2 or TRBV6-3 to TRBJ2-3; D may be TRBD2 (6 bases). The length of the CDR3 is 14 residues. The germline V gene encodes CDR1 MNHEY and CDR2 SVGEGT. V gave up 8 bases and J gave up 4 bases, with 16 bases separating them. The CDR3, as DNA: TGTGCCAGCGCAGGAGCAGGAGGGTCAGATACGCAGTATTTT. It encodes CASAGAGGSDTQYF.

This clonotype was seen a handful of times. V gene TRBV29-1 combines with J gene TRBJ2-1, with D hard to call. CDR1 is SQVTM and CDR2 is ANQGSEA in the germline V gene. The CDR3 is 15 residues long. Between the trimmed V and J ends, which lost 5 bases and 0 bases, there was a span of 14 bases. The CDR3 is CSVHPPWNSYNEQFF. CDR3 in DNA: TGCAGCGTTCATCCACCTTGGAACTCCTACAATGAGCAGTTCTTC.

This chain joins TRBV5-1 and TRBJ2-7, with no clear D. Germline V lookup: CDR1 SGHRS, CDR2 YFSETQ. The CDR3 is 10 amino acids. The V gene lost 5 bases and the J gene lost 5 bases, with 5 bases spanning the gap. The CDR3 spells CASSIHEQYF. The CDR3, as DNA: TGCGCCAGCAGTATCCACGAGCAGTACTTC. The whole variable domain, filled in from reference TRBV5-1 and TRBJ2-7, reads KAGVTQTPRYLIKTRGQQVTLSCSPISGHRSVSWYQQTPGQGLQFLFEYFSETQRNKGNFPGRFSGRQFSNSRSEMNVSTLELGDSALYLCASSIHEQYFGPGTRLTVT.

Only a few counts were recorded for this clonotype. For the CDR3, the DNA is TGTGCCAGCAGCCCCGGACAGGGAAGAACTAGCACAGATACGCAGTATTTT. Protein: CASSPGQGRTSTDTQYF. The chain joins TRBV3-1 to TRBJ2-3; TRBD1 agrees at 8 bases. This CDR3 comprises 17 residues. With 4 bases clipped from V and 0 bases from J, the junction kept 9 bases outside the gene matches. Germline V gene lookup returns CDR1 LGHDT and CDR2 YNNKEL (reference sequence).

For the CDR3, the DNA is TGTGCCAGCACCCCAGTAGGGGGACTAGCGGTGAGCTCCTACAATGAGCAGTTCTTC. Translation: CASTPVGGLAVSSYNEQFF. This sequence joins TRBV27 and TRBJ2-1, with 11 bases fitting TRBD2. The V segment lost 7 bases and the J segment 0 bases; nucleotides outside the gene matches: 14. The germline V gene has CDR1 MNHEY and CDR2 SMNVEV (reference sequence). The CDR3 loop spans 19 amino acids.

This clonotype occurred a few times. This rearrangement joins TRBV9 to TRBJ2-1; TRBD2 aligns across 7 bases. The CDR3 sequence is 18 residues long. J was trimmed by 1 base and V by 0 bases; bases with no gene match: 10. Germline CDR1 is SGDLS and CDR2 is YYNGEE. CDR3 amino acids: CASSVAPASGTSYNEQFF. The DNA for the CDR3 is TGTGCCAGCAGCGTAGCCCCTGCTAGCGGCACTTCCTACAATGAGCAGTTCTTC.

This clonotype was seen a handful of times. V gene TRBV28 combines with J gene TRBJ2-2; TRBD2 is a possible D gene (6 bases). The V and J ends lost 10 bases and 6 bases respectively, with 15 bases between them. The length of the CDR3 is 13 residues. Germline V gives CDR1 MDHEN, CDR2 SYDVKM. The chain's CDR3 is CATRGGAAGELFF. CDR3 bases: TGTGCCACCCGCGGCGGGGCGGCCGGGGAGCTGTTTTTT.

This chain connects TRBV7-9 to TRBJ1-2; D unclear. The germline V and J ends were trimmed by 5 bases and 8 bases, with 9 bases remaining between them. CDR1 is SEHNR, CDR2 FQNEAQ, per germline (reference sequence). This CDR3 spans 11 amino acids. CDR3 protein: CASSRGPGYTF. In DNA, the CDR3 is TGTGCCAGCAGCCGCGGTCCCGGCTACACCTTC.

This clonotype has ten or more counts. The rearrangement uses TRBV5-1 and TRBJ2-2; unclear D gene. V lost 7 bases, J lost 0 bases, and 7 bases lay in between. The CDR3 is 13 residues long. Germline assignment: CDR1 SGHRS and CDR2 YFSETQ. The CDR3 loop reads CASRETNTGELFF. CDR3 coding DNA: TGCGCCAGCCGCGAGACGAACACCGGGGAGCTGTTTTTT.

This clonotype was counted many times. This chain joins TRBV5-1 and TRBJ2-1; maybe TRBD1 (6 bases). CDR3 length equals 17 residues. The V gene lost 1 base and the J gene lost 0 bases, with 14 bases spanning the gap. Germline values: CDR1 SGHRS, CDR2 YFSETQ. CDR3 residues: CASSLMGGGLSYNEQFF. DNA for the CDR3: TGCGCCAGCAGCTTGATGGGTGGGGGCCTCTCCTACAATGAGCAGTTCTTC.

This clonotype was seen repeatedly, ten times or more. This chain connects TRBV21-1 to TRBJ2-5. TRBV21-1 is designated a pseudogene. The CDR3 sequence is 11 residues long. CDR3 coding DNA: TGTGCCAGCAGCACTTGGGAGACCCAGTACTTC. This encodes CASSTWETQYF.

This clonotype was observed many times. The V call is TRBV20-1, the J call TRBJ1-1; TRBD1 aligns across 8 bases. With 6 bases clipped from V and 3 bases from J, the junction kept 6 bases outside the gene matches. CDR1 is DFQATT, CDR2 SNEGSKA, per germline (reference sequence). This CDR3 comprises 13 residues. The CDR3 DNA reads TGCAGTGCCCGAGGACAGGGACACACTGAAGCTTTCTTT. Translated, it gives CSARGQGHTEAFF.

In its sample, this clonotype was seen a few times. The chain combines TRBV20-1 with TRBJ2-1; 8 positions agree with TRBD2. The junction had 10 bases not matched to a gene; V was cut back by 2 bases and J by 4 bases. CDR1 is DFQATT and CDR2 is SNEGSKA in the germline V gene (reference sequence). This CDR3 comprises 16 residues. CDR3 sequence reads: CSARNLAASGYNEQFF. The CDR3 region has the DNA TGCAGTGCTAGAAATTTGGCCGCTAGCGGGTACAATGAGCAGTTCTTC.

This clonotype turned up a few times. The CDR3 sequence: CASSLDVRELGTDTQYF. CDR3 nucleotides: TGTGCCAGCAGCTTAGATGTGCGGGAGCTCGGCACAGATACGCAGTATTTT. The chain recombines TRBV7-9 with TRBJ2-3; 7 bases fit TRBD2. From germline, CDR1 is SEHNR and CDR2 FQNEAQ (reference sequence). The CDR3 has 17 residues. Germline trimming cut 1 base from V and 1 base from J; bases unmatched to any gene: 8.

This clonotype has only a few counts. V is TRBV4-1 and J is TRBJ2-1, with 8 bases aligning to TRBD2. This CDR3 has 16 amino acids. Germline CDR1 MGHRA, CDR2 YSYEKL. V shed 0 bases, J shed 8 bases, and the junction held 9 bases outside the gene matches. The CDR3 DNA reads as TGCGCCAGCAGCCAAGAGTGGCTAGCGGGTGGTGATGAGCAGTTCTTC. This codes for CASSQEWLAGGDEQFF.